Listed below are T cell receptor beta chains from one sample, sequenced in a study of blood T cells in healthy people across ages. One entry per CDR3 protein, called by TCRdb with MiXCR from the 5' RACE reads. The table has roughly 1.7 million distinct CDR3 sequences, about 31% seen once. Sequenced material: blood. The receptors here all came from a woman younger than 45 in good health. Both conserved end residues are part of each CDR3. The D gene is left open where the match is weak. The size entry is marked missing in some rows and otherwise reads once, few, many or a size class.

length,D,V,size,CDR3
16,NA,TRBV6-1,few,CTSTPRLGSFGYEQYF
15,TRBD1,TRBV7-2,few,CASTTGGTGRNIQYF
15,NA,TRBV5-1,NA,CASSLGQTGTDTQYF
14,NA,TRBV29-1,NA,CSVADRRDHYGYTF
17,NA,TRBV19,NA,CASSIDAERVSRETLYF
10,NA,TRBV20-1,NA,CSAVGQRAFF
13,TRBD1,TRBV27,NA,CASTIRTGAPLHF
16,NA,TRBV4-2,NA,CASSQGVQTENEKLFF
14,NA,TRBV12-3/TRBV12-4,NA,CASSLGQVDTEAFF
16,NA,TRBV4-1,many,CASSHDTGRGQGEQYF
13,NA,TRBV2,few,CASSEYRLYEQYF
14,TRBD2,TRBV29-1,many,CSVAGLAGGYEQYF
16,TRBD1,TRBV20-1,NA,CSALQGATYSNQPQHF
16,TRBD1,TRBV3-1,once,CASSHSGTGVEETQYF